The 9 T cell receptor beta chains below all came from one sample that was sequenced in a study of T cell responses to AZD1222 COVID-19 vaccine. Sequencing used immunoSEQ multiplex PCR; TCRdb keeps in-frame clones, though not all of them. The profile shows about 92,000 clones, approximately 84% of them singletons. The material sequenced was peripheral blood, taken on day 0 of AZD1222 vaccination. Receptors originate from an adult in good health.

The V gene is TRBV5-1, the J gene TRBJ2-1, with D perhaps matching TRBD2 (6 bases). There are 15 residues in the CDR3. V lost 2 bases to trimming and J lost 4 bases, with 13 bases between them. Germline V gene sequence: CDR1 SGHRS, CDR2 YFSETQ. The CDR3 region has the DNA TGCGCCAGCAGCTTAACCCTAGCGAAATACAATGAGCAGTTCTTC. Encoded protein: CASSLTLAKYNEQFF.

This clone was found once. CDR3 bases: TGTGCCAGCAGCTCCGGATGGGCTAGCGGGGACCAAGAGACCCAGTACTTC. The encoded protein is CASSSGWASGDQETQYF. The chain employs TRBV11-3 and TRBJ2-5, with 9 bases fitting TRBD2. Trimming cost V 4 bases and J 0 bases; bases outside gene matches: 9. Germline V gene sequence: CDR1 SGHNT, CDR2 YENEEA. The CDR3 sequence is 17 residues long.

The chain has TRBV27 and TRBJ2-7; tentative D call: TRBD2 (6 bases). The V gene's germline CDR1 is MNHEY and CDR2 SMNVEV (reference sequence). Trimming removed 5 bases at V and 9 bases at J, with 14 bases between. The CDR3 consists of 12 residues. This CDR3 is CASSPGLPGQYF. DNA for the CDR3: TGTGCCAGCAGTCCGGGACTCCCCGGGCAGTACTTC.

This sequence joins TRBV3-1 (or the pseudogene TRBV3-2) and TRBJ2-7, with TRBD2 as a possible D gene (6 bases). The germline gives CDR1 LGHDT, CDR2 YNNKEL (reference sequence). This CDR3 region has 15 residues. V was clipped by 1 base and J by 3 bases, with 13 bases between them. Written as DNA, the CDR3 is TGTGCCAGCAGCCAAGGGGTCCGTAGCGGCTACGAGCAGTACTTC. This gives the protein CASSQGVRSGYEQYF.

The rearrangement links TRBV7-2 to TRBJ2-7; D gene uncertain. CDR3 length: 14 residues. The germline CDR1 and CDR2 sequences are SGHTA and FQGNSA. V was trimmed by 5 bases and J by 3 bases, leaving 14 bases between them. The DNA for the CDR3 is TGTGCCAGCAGCCCAAGGTCACTCTACTACGAGCAGTACTTC. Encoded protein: CASSPRSLYYEQYF.

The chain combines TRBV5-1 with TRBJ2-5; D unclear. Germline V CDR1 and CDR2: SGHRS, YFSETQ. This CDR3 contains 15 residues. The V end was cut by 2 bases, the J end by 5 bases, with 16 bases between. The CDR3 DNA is TGCGCCAGCAGCTTAGTAACCGGACGTGGGGAGACCCAGTACTTC. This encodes CASSLVTGRGETQYF.

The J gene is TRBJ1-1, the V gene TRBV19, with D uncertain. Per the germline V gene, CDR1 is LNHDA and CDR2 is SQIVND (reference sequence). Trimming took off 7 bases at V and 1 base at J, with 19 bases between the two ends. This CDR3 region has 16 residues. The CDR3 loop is CASTAETFTGNTEAFF. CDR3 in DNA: TGTGCCAGTACCGCAGAGACTTTTACCGGGAACACTGAAGCTTTCTTT.

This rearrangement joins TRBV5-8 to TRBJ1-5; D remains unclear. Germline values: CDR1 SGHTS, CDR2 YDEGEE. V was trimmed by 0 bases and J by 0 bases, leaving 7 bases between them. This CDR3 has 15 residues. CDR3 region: CASSLGLTSNQPQHF. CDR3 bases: TGTGCCAGCAGCTTGGGGCTTACTAGCAATCAGCCCCAGCATTTT.

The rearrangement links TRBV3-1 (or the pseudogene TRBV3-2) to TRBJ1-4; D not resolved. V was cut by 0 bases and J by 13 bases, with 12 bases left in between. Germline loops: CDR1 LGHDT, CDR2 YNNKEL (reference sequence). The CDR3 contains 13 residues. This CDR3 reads CASSQDFGKLLFF. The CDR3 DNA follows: TGTGCCAGCAGCCAAGATTTCGGGAAGTTACTGTTTTTT.